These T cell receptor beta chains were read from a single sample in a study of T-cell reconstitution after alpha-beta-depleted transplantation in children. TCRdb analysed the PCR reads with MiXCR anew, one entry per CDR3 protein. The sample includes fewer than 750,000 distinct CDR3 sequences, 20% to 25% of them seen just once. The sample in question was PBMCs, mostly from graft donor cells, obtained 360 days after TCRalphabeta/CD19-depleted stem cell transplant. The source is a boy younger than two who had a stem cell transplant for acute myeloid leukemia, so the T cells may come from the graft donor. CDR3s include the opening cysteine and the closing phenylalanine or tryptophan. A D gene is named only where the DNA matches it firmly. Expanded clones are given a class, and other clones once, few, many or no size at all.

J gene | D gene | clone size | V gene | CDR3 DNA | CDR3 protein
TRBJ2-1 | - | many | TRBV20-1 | TGCAGTGCTAGAGCCCGAGGCTCCTACAATGAGCAGTTCTTC | CSARARGSYNEQFF
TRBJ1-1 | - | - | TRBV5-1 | TGCGCCAGCAGCCCTGGACCGGGGACTGAAGCTTTCTTT | CASSPGPGTEAFF
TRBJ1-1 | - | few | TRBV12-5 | TGTGCTAGTGCGGCCATGAACACTGAAGCTTTCTTT | CASAAMNTEAFF
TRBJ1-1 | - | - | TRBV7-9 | TGTGCCAGCAGCTTAGATTGGGACCCCCACGAAGCTTTCTTT | CASSLDWDPHEAFF
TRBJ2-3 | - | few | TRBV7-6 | TGTGCCAGCAGCCCAGACCCCCGTGGGGATACGCAGTATTTT | CASSPDPRGDTQYF
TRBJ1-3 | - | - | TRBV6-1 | TGTGCCAGCTTAATGCAGGGAAGCAACACCATATATTTT | CASLMQGSNTIYF
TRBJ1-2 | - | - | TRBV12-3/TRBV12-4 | TGTGCCAGCAGTTGGGACCGACTCCCCTACTATGGCTACACCTTC | CASSWDRLPYYGYTF
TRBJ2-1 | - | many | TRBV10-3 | TGTGCCATCAGTGAGGCCGGGACGCCTTTAAATGAGCAGTTCTTC | CAISEAGTPLNEQFF
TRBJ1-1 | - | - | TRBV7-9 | TGTGCCAGCAGCCCCGTCCTGAACACTGAAGCTTTCTTT | CASSPVLNTEAFF
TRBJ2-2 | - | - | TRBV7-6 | TGTGCCAGCAGCTTCCCCCGGAGTGCGGAGACCGGGGAGCTGTTTTTT | CASSFPRSAETGELFF
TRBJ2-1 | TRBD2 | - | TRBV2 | TGTGCCAGCAGTGGACTAGCGGAGTACACTGAGCAGTTCTTC | CASSGLAEYTEQFF
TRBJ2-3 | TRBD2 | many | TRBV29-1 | TGCAGCGTTATTGGACTAGCGGGGTCCAGAGATACGCAGTATTTT | CSVIGLAGSRDTQYF
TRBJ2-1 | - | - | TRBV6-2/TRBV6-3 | TGTGCCAGCAGTTACTCGGCGGGGCTTGGGAATGAGCAGTTCTTC | CASSYSAGLGNEQFF
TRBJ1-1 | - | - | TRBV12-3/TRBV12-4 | TGTGCCAGCAGTTTACTTAGGGGGAAAGCTTTCTTT | CASSLLRGKAFF
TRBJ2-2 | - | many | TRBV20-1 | TGCAGTGCTAGAAAGTGGGAGGAAGCCGGGGAGCTGTTTTTT | CSARKWEEAGELFF
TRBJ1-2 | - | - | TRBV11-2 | TGTGCCAGCAGCTTAAGTTCCTTAACCTATGGCTACACCTTC | CASSLSSLTYGYTF
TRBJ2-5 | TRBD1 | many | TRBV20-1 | TGCAGTGCGACAGGGGACGCAGAGACCCAGTACTTC | CSATGDAETQYF
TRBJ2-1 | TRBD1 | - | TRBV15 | TGTGCCACCGGGACAGAAGTTTACAATGAGCAGTTCTTC | CATGTEVYNEQFF
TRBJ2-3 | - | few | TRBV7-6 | TGTGCCAGCACTCTAGGGCCCAGCGAGGTCACAGATACGCAGTATTTT | CASTLGPSEVTDTQYF
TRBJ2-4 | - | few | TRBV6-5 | TGTGCCAGCAGTTACGACTCCCTCATAGCCAAAAACATTCAGTACTTC | CASSYDSLIAKNIQYF
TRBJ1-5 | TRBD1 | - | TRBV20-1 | TGCAGTGCTAGTCTCCGGGACAGGGGCCGTCAGCCCCAGCATTTT | CSASLRDRGRQPQHF
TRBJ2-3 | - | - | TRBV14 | TGTGCCAGCAGCCCCCGTGGAGGGACGACTAGCACAGATACGCAGTATTTT | CASSPRGGTTSTDTQYF
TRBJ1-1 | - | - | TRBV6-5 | TGTGCCAGCAGTTCAAGGGCCACTGAAGCTTTCTTT | CASSSRATEAFF
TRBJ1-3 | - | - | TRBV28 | TGTGCCAGCAGTTTCAGTCCTGGAAACACCATATATTTT | CASSFSPGNTIYF
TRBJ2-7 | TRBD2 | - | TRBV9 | TGTGCCAGCAGCGTAGCGGGGGGAACTCACGAGCAGTACTTC | CASSVAGGTHEQYF
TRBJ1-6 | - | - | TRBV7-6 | TGTGCCAGCAGCTTAGGGGGACGGAACGACGGTCCTGGTTCACCCCTCCACTTT | CASSLGGRNDGPGSPLHF
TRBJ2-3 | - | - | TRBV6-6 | TGTGCCAGCAGTTACGACCGCACAGATACGCAGTATTTT | CASSYDRTDTQYF